This TCR beta chain came from a study of OX40 agonist ivuxolimab in advanced cancers. In germline, CDR1 is KGHSH, CDR2 LQKENI. J lost 3 bases, V lost 3 bases, and 7 bases had no gene match. The CDR3 runs to 15 residues. Data came from immunoSEQ multiplex PCR; TCRdb stores just in-frame clones and leaves some out. This table holds about 76,000 clones, approximately 85% found once. General study findings and limits: CD4+ and CD8+ blood T cells expanded clonally by week 6 at 0.1 to 3.0 mg/kg.

Details on this clone: Its target is unknown.

J is TRBJ2-7 and V is TRBV18, with 8 bases lining up with TRBD1. This sequence originates from an adult with an advanced solid tumor such as melanoma, head and neck, liver or kidney cancer. Sequences were derived from CD4+ or CD8+ T cells sorted from blood, sampled in a trial of the OX40 agonist ivuxolimab. In nucleotides, the CDR3 is TGTGCCAGCTCACCCCCGGGACAGGTAAACTACGAGCAGTACTTC. As protein: CASSPPGQVNYEQYF. The variable domain in full, completed from reference TRBV18 and TRBJ2-7, reads NAGVMQNPRHLVRRRGQEARLRCSPMKGHSHVYWYRQLPEEGLKFMVYLQKENIIDESGMPKERFSAEFPKEGPSILRIQQVVRGDSAAYFCASSPPGQVNYEQYFGPGTRLTVT.